The 18 T cell receptor beta chains below come from one sample, sequenced in a study of blood T cell repertoires in COVID-19. Repertoires were generated with immunoSEQ multiplex PCR, while TCRdb's copy carries only in-frame clones and drops some. The table has hundreds of thousands of clones, 88% seen once. Material for sequencing was peripheral blood. Source of these receptors: a woman in her 40s who had recovered from COVID-19.

The chain combines TRBV30 with TRBJ2-7; possible D gene TRBD1, 5 bases. There are 15 residues in the CDR3. CDR1 and CDR2 (germline): GTSNPN, SVGIG (reference sequence). The V end lost 0 bases, the J end lost 5 bases, and 17 bases lay between the germline ends. Written as DNA, the CDR3 is TGTGCCTGGAGTGTACCCGGGCCACTGGACAACGAGCAGTACTTC. The encoded protein is CAWSVPGPLDNEQYF.

The chain uses TRBV6-5 and TRBJ1-3; D is possibly TRBD1 (5 bases). The CDR3 is 13 residues long. V was clipped by 8 bases and J by 4 bases, with 12 bases between them. The germline V gene has CDR1 MNHEY and CDR2 SVGAGI. The CDR3 region has the DNA TGTGCCAGCTCAGGGCAGGGAGGAAACACCATATATTTT. Translating it yields CASSGQGGNTIYF.

This clone was picked up one time. The chain couples TRBV11-2 to TRBJ2-7; TRBD2 matches 7 bases. The CDR3 totals 14 residues. Germline CDR1 and CDR2: SGHAT and FQNNGV. With 8 bases clipped from V and 4 bases from J, the junction kept 11 bases outside the gene matches. CDR3 nucleotide sequence: TGTGCCAGCCGGAGTGGGGGTAGCGGGTACGAGCAGTACTTC. Translating gives CASRSGGSGYEQYF.

This chain links TRBV4-2 with TRBJ2-2, with D maybe TRBD2 (5 bases). V shed 0 bases and J shed 4 bases, with 21 bases lying between them. This CDR3 has 19 residues. Looked up from germline, CDR1 is LGHNA and CDR2 is YNFKEQ. The CDR3 coding sequence is TGTGCCAGCAGCCAAGATCCGCCGGACTTTCCCTTGGGCACCGGGGAGCTGTTTTTT. This gives the protein CASSQDPPDFPLGTGELFF.

The chain links TRBV5-6 to TRBJ1-2; TRBD1 might be the D (6 bases). Germline V gene data show CDR1 as SGHDT and CDR2 as YYEEEE. Trimming left V 2 bases short and J 6 bases short, with 14 bases between. The length of the CDR3 is 14 residues. The CDR3 sequence is CASSFGSAGDGYTF. CDR3 in DNA: TGTGCCAGCAGCTTCGGTTCGGCAGGGGATGGCTACACCTTC.

The chain employs TRBV7-6 and TRBJ2-1; maybe TRBD2 (5 bases). Trimming pared 5 bases from V and 5 bases from J, leaving 19 bases between. The CDR3 extends over 16 amino acids. The germline V gene has CDR1 SGHVS and CDR2 FNYEAQ. This CDR3 is CASSRLAGEGHNEQFF. The DNA of the CDR3 is TGTGCCAGCAGCCGCTTAGCTGGAGAGGGCCACAATGAGCAGTTCTTC. The full variable domain, rest sourced from reference TRBV7-6 and TRBJ2-1, is GAGVSQSPRYKVTKRGQDVALRCDPISGHVSLYWYRQALGQGPEFLTYFNYEAQQDKSGLPNDRFSAERPEGSISTLTIQRTEQRDSAMYRCASSRLAGEGHNEQFFGPGTRLTVL.

This clone was counted a single time. The V and J genes are TRBV29-1 and TRBJ1-2; no firm D call. Trimming removed 0 bases at V and 0 bases at J, with 20 bases between. This CDR3 has 18 residues. CDR1 SQVTM and CDR2 ANQGSEA come from the germline V gene. The CDR3 DNA reads as TGCAGCGTTGAAGATCGAGGCGGCAGTGCCCTAGCTAACTATGGCTACACCTTC. This translates into CSVEDRGGSALANYGYTF. The whole variable domain, filled in from reference TRBV29-1 and TRBJ1-2, reads SAVISQKPSRDICQRGTSLTIQCQVDSQVTMMFWYRQQPGQSLTLIATANQGSEATYESGFVIDKFPISRPNLTFSTLTVSNMSPEDSSIYLCSVEDRGGSALANYGYTFGSGTRLTVV.

The J gene is TRBJ2-5, the V gene TRBV6-5, with 7 bases identical to TRBD2. The ends lost 6 bases at V and 8 bases at J; junction bases unmatched: 9. The CDR3 runs 13 residues. CDR1 and CDR2 from the germline V gene are MNHEY and SVGAGI. CDR3 sequence (DNA): TGTGCCAGCAGCCGGGGACTACCCCCCACCCAGTACTTC. It encodes CASSRGLPPTQYF.

This chain links TRBV6-2 or TRBV6-3 with TRBJ2-1; 8 nucleotides agree with TRBD2. The germline V gene has CDR1 MNHEY and CDR2 SVGEGT. The CDR3 consists of 20 residues. V dropped 2 bases and J dropped 4; count of bases not matched to a gene: 19. The CDR3 sequence: CASSYNAGGPSPPTYNEQFF. DNA for the CDR3: TGTGCCAGCAGTTACAACGCGGGAGGCCCGAGCCCCCCTACATACAATGAGCAGTTCTTC.

This rearrangement joins TRBV7-2 to TRBJ1-2; D perhaps matches TRBD1 (5 bases). V was trimmed by 5 bases and J by 0 bases, leaving 16 bases between them. The CDR3 extends over 16 amino acids. The germline V gene encodes CDR1 SGHTA and CDR2 FQGNSA. The CDR3 nucleotides are TGTGCCAGCAGCCTCAATCCCGCAGGGACTAACTATGGCTACACCTTC. Residues: CASSLNPAGTNYGYTF.

V and J are TRBV21-1 and TRBJ2-5; TRBD1 is the table's D call, not checked against the DNA. TRBV21-1 is a recognized pseudogene. This CDR3 has 10 amino acids. CDR3 residues: CASSKWPQYF. CDR3 DNA sequence: TGTGCCAGCAGCAAATGGCCCCAGTACTTC.

The chain links TRBV7-2 to TRBJ2-3, with 8 bases matching TRBD1. V dropped 10 bases and J dropped 8; count of bases not matched to a gene: 17. This CDR3 has 15 amino acids. Germline-derived CDR1 and CDR2 are SGHTA and FQGNSA. The CDR3 spells CAIGPRTGSRGTQYF. The CDR3 nucleotides are TGTGCCATCGGACCGAGGACAGGGTCGAGGGGTACGCAGTATTTT.

This chain links TRBV5-4 with TRBJ2-3; 11 bases match TRBD2. V trimming: 4 bases; J trimming: 2 bases; junction bases outside the gene matches: 6. This CDR3 comprises 16 residues. Germline CDR1 reads SGHNT; CDR2 reads YYREEE (reference sequence). The CDR3, as DNA: TGTGCCAGCAGCCCGGGGACTAGCGGACCCACAGATACGCAGTATTTT. Its protein product is CASSPGTSGPTDTQYF.

This clone has a handful of counts. The V and J genes are TRBV5-1 and TRBJ1-2; D ambiguous. CDR1 is SGHRS and CDR2 is YFSETQ in the germline V gene. The ends were cut back, 3 bases at V and 4 bases at J, with 16 bases in the middle. This CDR3 contains 15 residues. DNA of the CDR3: TGCGCCAGCAGCTCTACGGCAGGTCCTACCTATGGCTACACCTTC. It translates to CASSSTAGPTYGYTF.

The CDR3 loop reads CASSLPQTYEQYF. CDR3 DNA: TGTGCCAGCAGCTTACCACAAACCTACGAGCAGTACTTC. The V gene is TRBV7-8, the J gene TRBJ2-7; D unclear. Trimming cost V 2 bases and J 2 bases, with 7 bases left between them. This CDR3 contains 13 residues. Germline CDR1 reads SGHVS; CDR2 reads FQNEAQ.

The rearrangement joins TRBV6-2 or TRBV6-3 to TRBJ2-4; D is perhaps TRBD2 (6 bases). The germline V gene encodes CDR1 MNHEY and CDR2 SVGEGT. Trimming shortened V by 5 bases and J by 3 bases, and 17 bases separated the two germline ends. The CDR3 consists of 16 residues. In DNA, the CDR3 is TGTGCCAGCAGTCCCCGGGGGTCTAGCGACAAAAACATTCAGTACTTC. Protein product: CASSPRGSSDKNIQYF.

This clone was seen a few times. The chain couples TRBV7-2 to TRBJ1-2, with 9 bases fitting TRBD1. Looked up from germline, CDR1 is SGHTA and CDR2 is FQGNSA. Trimming cost V 1 base and J 5 bases; bases outside gene matches: 5. The CDR3 has 15 residues. For the CDR3, the DNA is TGTGCCAGCAGCTTAGTTAGTGGACAGGGGTATGGCTACACCTTC. It codes for CASSLVSGQGYGYTF.

Only one count was recorded for this clone. The chain links TRBV6-7 to TRBJ1-1; D gene uncertain. TRBV6-7 is designated an ORF whose function remains uncertain. This CDR3 is built from 12 residues. V lost 0 bases, J lost 6 bases, and 5 bases lay in between. The CDR3 loop reads CASSYSSAEAFF. The CDR3 bases are TGTGCCAGCAGTTACTCGTCTGCTGAAGCTTTCTTT.